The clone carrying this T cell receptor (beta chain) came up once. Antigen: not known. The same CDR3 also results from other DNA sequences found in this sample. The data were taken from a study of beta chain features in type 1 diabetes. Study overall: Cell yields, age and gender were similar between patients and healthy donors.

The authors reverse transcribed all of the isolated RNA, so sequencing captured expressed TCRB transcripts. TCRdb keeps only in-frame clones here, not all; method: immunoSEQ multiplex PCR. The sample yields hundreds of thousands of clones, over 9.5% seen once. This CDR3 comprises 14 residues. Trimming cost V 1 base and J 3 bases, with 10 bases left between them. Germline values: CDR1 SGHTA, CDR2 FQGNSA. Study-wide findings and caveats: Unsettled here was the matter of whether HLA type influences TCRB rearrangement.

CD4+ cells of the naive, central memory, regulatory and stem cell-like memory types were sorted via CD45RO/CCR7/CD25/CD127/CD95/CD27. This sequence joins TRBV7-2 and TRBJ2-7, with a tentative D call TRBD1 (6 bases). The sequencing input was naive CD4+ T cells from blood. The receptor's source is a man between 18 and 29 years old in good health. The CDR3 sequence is CASSLGYRDYEQYF. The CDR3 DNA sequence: TGTGCCAGCAGCTTAGGGTACAGGGACTACGAGCAGTACTTC. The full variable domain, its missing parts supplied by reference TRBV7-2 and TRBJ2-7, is GAGVSQSPSNKVTEKGKDVELRCDPISGHTALYWYRQSLGQGLEFLIYFQGNSAPDKSGLPSDRFSAERTGGSVSTLTIQRTQQEDSAVYLCASSLGYRDYEQYFGPGTRLTVT.